Listed here are 12 T cell receptor beta chains from one sample, sequenced in a study of cytomegalovirus exposure and HLA in healthy donors. PCR primers comprised 60 Vbeta and 13 Jbeta primers. Repertoires were generated with immunoSEQ multiplex PCR, while TCRdb's copy carries only in-frame clones and drops some. This table holds about 160,000 clones, around three quarters found once. Sequenced material: PBMCs. The receptors shown here come from a man aged 25 to 45 in good health and CMV-seropositive.

The V call is TRBV4-3, the J call TRBJ2-7, with D possibly TRBD2 on 5 matching bases. The CDR3 runs to 15 residues. The V end lost 0 bases, the J end lost 3 bases, and 12 bases lay between the germline ends. Germline V lookup: CDR1 LGHNA, CDR2 YSLEER. The CDR3 region is CASSQESGVFYEQYF. DNA for the CDR3: TGCGCCAGCAGCCAAGAATCCGGGGTCTTCTACGAGCAGTACTTC.

The genes are TRBV28 and TRBJ1-6, with 8 bases matching TRBD1. CDR1 is MDHEN and CDR2 is SYDVKM in the germline V gene. The CDR3 sequence is 15 residues long. The V and J ends lost 6 bases and 6 bases, in that order; junction bases with no gene match: 7. CDR3 sequence reads: CASRDQGAGNSPLHF. CDR3 nucleotide sequence: TGTGCCAGCAGGGACCAGGGGGCGGGTAATTCACCCCTCCACTTT.

J is TRBJ1-5 and V is TRBV28; TRBD1 might be the D (6 bases). This CDR3 comprises 16 residues. Germline lookup yields CDR1 MDHEN and CDR2 SYDVKM. The V end lost 2 bases, the J end lost 9 bases, and 20 bases lay between the germline ends. The CDR3: CASSLEHRDTLRPQHF. The CDR3 DNA is TGTGCCAGCAGTTTAGAGCACCGGGACACCCTCCGGCCCCAGCATTTT.

This rearrangement joins TRBV5-4 to TRBJ2-5, with D tentatively TRBD1 (7 bases). Germline assignment: CDR1 SGHNT and CDR2 YYREEE (reference sequence). Trimming took off 0 bases at V and 1 base at J, with 16 bases between the two ends. The CDR3 length is 17 residues. The CDR3 protein is CASSLVPGGRFQETQYF. The CDR3 bases are TGTGCCAGCAGCTTGGTTCCAGGGGGGAGATTCCAAGAGACCCAGTACTTC.

The chain links TRBV30 to TRBJ1-2, with a weak D call TRBD1 (6 bases). The V gene's germline CDR1 is GTSNPN and CDR2 SVGIG (reference sequence). V lost 0 bases and J 8 bases, leaving 13 bases between the germline ends. The CDR3 has 13 residues. The CDR3 is CAWSVTLRGGYTF. In DNA form, the CDR3 reads TGTGCCTGGAGTGTAACACTCAGGGGCGGCTACACCTTC. The variable domain in full, with the rest retrieved from reference TRBV30 and TRBJ1-2, is SQTIHQWPATLVQPVGSPLSLECTVEGTSNPNLYWYRQAAGRGLQLLFYSVGIGQISSEVPQNLSASRPQDRQFILSSKKLLLSDSGFYLCAWSVTLRGGYTFGSGTRLTVV.

This clone was observed a single time. This chain uses TRBV21-1 with TRBJ2-4; the table's D call of TRBD1 was not tested on the DNA. TRBV21-1 is a pseudogene. The CDR3 is 15 amino acids. The CDR3 nucleotides read TGTGCCAGCAGCACCAAGTGTGGCATCAAAAACATTCAGTACTTC. Translating it yields CASSTKCGIKNIQYF.

The chain links TRBV10-3 to TRBJ2-2; 8 nucleotides line up with TRBD2. The CDR3 consists of 16 residues. Germline loops: CDR1 ENHRY, CDR2 SYGVKD. The ends lost 0 bases at V and 8 bases at J; junction bases unmatched: 8. The CDR3 sequence is CAISESASGHLGELFF. The CDR3 DNA reads TGTGCCATCAGTGAGTCGGCTAGCGGGCACCTTGGGGAGCTGTTTTTT.

The V call is TRBV6-5, the J call TRBJ2-1; TRBD1 might be the D (5 bases). The germline V and J ends were trimmed by 6 bases and 9 bases, with 15 bases remaining between them. Germline loops: CDR1 MNHEY, CDR2 SVGAGI. There are 13 residues in the CDR3. CDR3 loop: CASRDRGIAEQFF. DNA of the CDR3: TGTGCCAGCAGGGATAGGGGTATTGCTGAGCAGTTCTTC.

This sequence joins TRBV27 and TRBJ2-7; a possible D gene is TRBD2 (5 bases). The CDR3 extends over 12 amino acids. Germline V CDR1 and CDR2: MNHEY, SMNVEV (reference sequence). The V end was cut by 8 bases, the J end by 7 bases, with 15 bases between. For the CDR3, the DNA is TGTGCCAGCCGGGGTAGGGCTAAGGAGCAGTACTTC. This codes for CASRGRAKEQYF.

The J gene is TRBJ1-1, the V gene TRBV10-3, with D hard to call. In germline, CDR1 is ENHRY, CDR2 SYGVKD. The V and J ends lost 2 bases and 11 bases respectively, with 9 bases between them. This CDR3 comprises 11 residues. CDR3 nucleotides: TGTGCCATCAGTGAGCGAGGTATGGCTTTCTTT. Translated, it gives CAISERGMAFF.

This clone was detected a few times. This chain joins TRBV19 and TRBJ1-1; D perhaps matches TRBD1 (5 bases). CDR3 size: 15 residues. Germline V lookup: CDR1 LNHDA, CDR2 SQIVND (reference sequence). V lost 5 bases and J lost 4, with 17 bases in between. The CDR3 DNA follows: TGTGCCAGTAGTCGCCGAGTTGACGGGGGCACTGAAGCTTTCTTT. It translates to CASSRRVDGGTEAFF.

For the CDR3, the DNA is TGTGCCAGCAGTCGGGACAGGGGGCTTTCTCAGCCCCAGCATTTT. It translates to CASSRDRGLSQPQHF. J is TRBJ1-5 and V is TRBV6-1; 12 bases are shared with TRBD1. The length of the CDR3 is 15 residues. Germline V lookup: CDR1 MNHNS, CDR2 SASEGT. After removal of 5 bases from V and 6 bases from J, the junction contained 5 bases not matched to a gene.